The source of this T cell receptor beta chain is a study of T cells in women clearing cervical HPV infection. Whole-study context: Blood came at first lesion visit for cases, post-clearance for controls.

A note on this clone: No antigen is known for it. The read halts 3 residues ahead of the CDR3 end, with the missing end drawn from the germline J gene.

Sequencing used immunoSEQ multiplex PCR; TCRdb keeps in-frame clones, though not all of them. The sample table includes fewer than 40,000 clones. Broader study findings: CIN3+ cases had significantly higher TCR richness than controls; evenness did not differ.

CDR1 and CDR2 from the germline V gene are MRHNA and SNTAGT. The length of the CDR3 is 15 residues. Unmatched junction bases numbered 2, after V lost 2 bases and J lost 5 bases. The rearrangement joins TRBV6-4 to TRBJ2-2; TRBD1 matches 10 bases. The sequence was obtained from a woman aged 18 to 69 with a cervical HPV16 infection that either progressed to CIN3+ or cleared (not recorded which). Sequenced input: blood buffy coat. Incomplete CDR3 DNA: TGTGCCAGCAGTGACGGACAGGGGGGAACCGGGGAG. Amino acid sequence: CASSDGQGGTGE. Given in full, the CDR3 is CASSDGQGGTGELFF.